Shown below are 8 T cell receptor beta chains from a single sample sequenced in a study of beta chain features in type 1 diabetes. Investigators reverse transcribed all isolated RNA, so they sequenced expressed TCRB transcripts. Here immunoSEQ multiplex PCR was the method, and the copy in TCRdb shows in-frame clones only, minus some. The repertoire consists of roughly 170,000 clones, with about 13% occurring once and the leading ten covering 0.62%. The source material was central memory CD4+ T cells from blood. Every receptor here comes from a woman aged 18 to 35 in good health.

This clone has more than one count but fewer than ten. The chain uses TRBV9 and TRBJ2-1; D uncertain. V was cut by 3 bases and J by 6 bases, with 7 bases left in between. The germline V gene has CDR1 SGDLS and CDR2 YYNGEE. The CDR3 is 12 residues long. CDR3 protein: CASSGQFNEQFF. CDR3 DNA sequence: TGTGCCAGCAGCGGACAATTCAATGAGCAGTTCTTC.

The chain employs TRBV9 and TRBJ2-1; 10 nucleotides agree with TRBD2. The V gene's germline CDR1 is SGDLS and CDR2 YYNGEE. After removal of 2 bases from V and 9 bases from J, the junction contained 2 bases not matched to a gene. The CDR3 spans 13 residues. The CDR3 reads CASSVSSGGEQFF. Here the CDR3 DNA reads TGTGCCAGCAGCGTCTCTAGCGGGGGTGAGCAGTTCTTC. The full variable domain, in which reference TRBV9 and TRBJ2-1 provide the parts outside the CDR3, is DSGVTQTPKHLITATGQRVTLRCSPRSGDLSVYWYQQSLDQGLQFLIQYYNGEERAKGNILERFSAQQFPDLHSELNLSSLELGDSALYFCASSVSSGGEQFFGPGTRLTVL.

This clone was seen a handful of times. V usage is TRBV14 and J usage is TRBJ2-6; perhaps TRBD2 as D (6 bases). Trimming pared 0 bases from V and 4 bases from J, leaving 13 bases between. The CDR3 has 17 amino acids. Germline V CDR1 and CDR2: SGHDN, FVKESK. Written as DNA, the CDR3 is TGTGCCAGCAGCCAAGATAGGTGGAGGGTCGGGGCCAACGTCCTGACTTTC. This codes for CASSQDRWRVGANVLTF. The full variable domain, its missing parts supplied by reference TRBV14 and TRBJ2-6, is EAGVTQFPSHSVIEKGQTVTLRCDPISGHDNLYWYRRVMGKEIKFLLHFVKESKQDESGMPNNRFLAERTGGTYSTLKVQPAELEDSGVYFCASSQDRWRVGANVLTFGAGSRLTVL.

The rearrangement joins TRBV21-1 to TRBJ2-1; the table names TRBD2, a call not compared with the DNA. TRBV21-1 is termed a pseudogene. CDR3 length equals 15 residues. This chain's CDR3 is CASPRTGGLYNEQFF. The CDR3 region has the DNA TGTGCCAGCCCCCGGACGGGGGGGCTCTACAATGAGCAGTTCTTC.

The chain employs TRBV2 and TRBJ2-5; 8 bases map to TRBD2. CDR3 length: 14 residues. Germline CDR1 SNHLY, CDR2 FYNNEI. Trimming at V came to 6 bases and at J to 5 bases, leaving 8 bases not matched to a gene. The CDR3 here is CASSGPAGVETQYF. The DNA for the CDR3 is TGTGCCAGCAGCGGCCCAGCGGGAGTTGAGACCCAGTACTTC.

This clone occurred a few times. The chain has TRBV29-1 and TRBJ1-4; D is undetermined. V gave up 4 bases and J gave up 3 bases, with 15 bases separating them. Germline values: CDR1 SQVTM, CDR2 ANQGSEA. The CDR3 is 15 amino acids. CDR3 sequence (DNA): TGCAGCGTTGCTTTTGCACTACATCCTAATGAAAAACTGTTTTTT. Its protein is CSVAFALHPNEKLFF.

This clone showed up just a few times. V gene TRBV2 combines with J gene TRBJ2-1; possible D gene TRBD1, 5 bases. The germline gives CDR1 SNHLY, CDR2 FYNNEI. With 9 bases removed from V and 11 bases from J, the gap between germline ends came to 11 bases. This CDR3 has 10 residues. The chain's CDR3 is CASQAGKQFF. In nucleotides, the CDR3 is TGTGCCAGTCAGGCAGGGAAGCAGTTCTTC.

This clone was observed a few times. The J gene is TRBJ1-2, the V gene TRBV7-9, with unresolved D. V lost 1 base and J lost 0, with 9 bases in between. Germline CDR1 SEHNR, CDR2 FQNEAQ (reference sequence). The length of the CDR3 is 15 residues. CDR3 DNA: TGTGCCAGCAGCTTAGGCCGGGGAGCTAACTATGGCTACACCTTC. Translating gives CASSLGRGANYGYTF.